This entry lists 26 T cell receptor beta chains sequenced from one sample in a study of response to subunit inactivated influenza vaccine. Each CDR3 protein gets one entry after TCRdb re-called the RT-PCR reads with MiXCR. The sample has 650,000 to 800,000 distinct CDR3 sequences; around 20% are singletons. Specimen: PBMCs from blood, collected around 5 days after vaccination. These receptors originate from a man in his fifties who received an inactivated influenza vaccine.

This clonotype was recorded a few times. The chain employs TRBV20-1 and TRBJ1-5; no clear D gene. The V gene lost 0 bases and the J gene lost 5 bases, with 8 bases spanning the gap. The CDR3 extends over 13 amino acids. The germline V gene encodes CDR1 DFQATT and CDR2 SNEGSKA (reference sequence). The CDR3 DNA sequence: TGCAGTGCTAGAGATACCGCGGATCAGCCCCAGCATTTT. This codes for CSARDTADQPQHF.

CDR3 sequence reads: CASSQSPSGIYEQYF. The CDR3 DNA is TGTGCCAGCAGCCAAAGCCCTAGCGGGATCTACGAGCAGTACTTC. The chain uses TRBV3-1 and TRBJ2-7, with TRBD2 matching over 9 bases. The V gene end was trimmed by 2 bases and the J gene end by 3 bases; junction bases not matched to a gene: 5. The CDR3 has 15 amino acids. Germline assignment: CDR1 LGHDT and CDR2 YNNKEL (reference sequence).

The chain employs TRBV18 and TRBJ2-3; D gene ambiguous. Trimming cost V 1 base and J 0 bases, with 5 bases left between them. Germline CDR1 and CDR2: KGHSH and LQKENI. CDR3 length: 14 residues. The CDR3 loop is CASSPLTSTDTQYF. CDR3 in DNA: TGTGCCAGCTCACCACTCACTAGCACAGATACGCAGTATTTT.

Ten or more counts support this clonotype. CDR3: CASTGDTEAFF. CDR3 DNA: TGTGCCAGCACCGGAGACACTGAAGCTTTCTTT. The rearrangement joins TRBV6-5 to TRBJ1-1; the D is unclear. The V end lost 7 bases, the J end lost 3 bases, and 6 bases lay between the germline ends. The germline gives CDR1 MNHEY, CDR2 SVGAGI. The CDR3 contains 11 residues.

This clonotype was recorded a few times. The CDR3 region is CASSLVQGHQETQYF. The CDR3 region has the DNA TGCGCCAGCAGCTTGGTTCAGGGCCACCAAGAGACCCAGTACTTC. The V gene is TRBV5-1, the J gene TRBJ2-5; D might be TRBD1 (5 bases). The CDR3 is 15 residues long. From germline, CDR1 is SGHRS and CDR2 YFSETQ. V shed 0 bases and J shed 0 bases, with 9 bases lying between them.

The chain has TRBV5-1 and TRBJ1-4; no firm D call. The V end was cut by 0 bases, the J end by 2 bases, with 11 bases between. CDR1 SGHRS and CDR2 YFSETQ come from the germline V gene. There are 16 residues in the CDR3. The CDR3 region has the DNA TGCGCCAGCAGCTTGGGGCCCAGCGCGACTAATGAAAAACTGTTTTTT. Translation gives CASSLGPSATNEKLFF.

The chain is built from TRBV10-3 and TRBJ2-1, with 8 bases that match TRBD2. The V gene end was trimmed by 4 bases and the J gene end by 0 bases; junction bases not matched to a gene: 8. This CDR3 is built from 17 residues. Germline V gene lookup returns CDR1 ENHRY and CDR2 SYGVKD. In DNA, the CDR3 is TGTGCCATCAGTGTACCGCCGGGGGGGAGCTCCTACAATGAGCAGTTCTTC. Translation: CAISVPPGGSSYNEQFF.

This clonotype has a handful of counts. The rearrangement uses TRBV9 and TRBJ2-2; possible D gene TRBD1, 5 bases. The ends were cut back, 4 bases at V and 5 bases at J, with 9 bases in the middle. The CDR3 totals 13 residues. In germline, CDR1 is SGDLS, CDR2 YYNGEE. The CDR3 sequence is CASSIRVTGELFF. CDR3 nucleotides: TGTGCCAGCAGCATCAGGGTTACCGGGGAGCTGTTTTTT.

This clonotype was counted only a few times. The rearrangement links TRBV20-1 to TRBJ2-5; D remains ambiguous. Germline V gives CDR1 DFQATT, CDR2 SNEGSKA (reference sequence). The CDR3 spans 14 residues. With 8 bases removed from V and 1 base from J, the gap between germline ends came to 17 bases. CDR3 sequence (DNA): TGCAGTACTCAACAACCGAACCGCCAAGAGACCCAGTACTTC. Its translation: CSTQQPNRQETQYF.

This clonotype was detected only a few times. The gene calls are TRBV6-2 or TRBV6-3 and TRBJ2-3; 8 bases are a match to TRBD2. The CDR3 has 18 residues. Germline V gene data show CDR1 as MNHEY and CDR2 as SVGEGT. V lost 2 bases to trimming and J lost 5 bases; unmatched junction nucleotides: 15. CDR3 nucleotide sequence: TGTGCCAGCAGTTACCCCTTGGACGGGGGGGTCGTTAGAGATACGCAGTATTTT. Protein sequence: CASSYPLDGGVVRDTQYF.

This clonotype was observed a few times. The chain employs TRBV6-5 and TRBJ2-2, with unresolved D. The CDR3 length is 17 residues. Trimming removed 0 bases from V and 4 bases from J, with 15 bases in between. Germline-derived CDR1 and CDR2 are MNHEY and SVGAGI. The CDR3 reads CASSYSMYGWSTGELFF. Here the CDR3 DNA reads TGTGCCAGCAGTTACTCGATGTACGGGTGGAGCACCGGGGAGCTGTTTTTT.

This clonotype was seen a few times. This sequence joins TRBV5-6 and TRBJ1-1; D remains unclear. The V end was cut by 5 bases, the J end by 0 bases, with 11 bases between. The CDR3 is 14 amino acids. The germline CDR1 and CDR2 sequences are SGHDT and YYEEEE. This chain's CDR3 is CASSPVELNTEAFF. CDR3 sequence (DNA): TGTGCCAGCAGTCCAGTAGAACTGAACACTGAAGCTTTCTTT. Full variable domain (outside the CDR3, taken from reference TRBV5-6 and TRBJ1-1): DAGVTQSPTHLIKTRGQQVTLRCSPKSGHDTVSWYQQALGQGPQFIFQYYEEEERQRGNFPDRFSGHQFPNYSSELNVNALLLGDSALYLCASSPVELNTEAFFGQGTRLTVV.

This clonotype turned up a few times. The chain carries TRBV15 and TRBJ2-7, with D perhaps TRBD1 (6 bases). The CDR3 is made up of 14 amino acids. Trimming took off 0 bases at V and 2 bases at J, with 8 bases between the two ends. The V gene's germline CDR1 is LNHNV and CDR2 YYDKDF (reference sequence). The CDR3 reads CATSRDSGAYEQYF. The DNA of the CDR3 is TGTGCCACCAGCAGAGATTCAGGGGCCTACGAGCAGTACTTC.

Ten or more counts support this clonotype. The chain is built from TRBV29-1 and TRBJ2-5; 7 bases are shared with TRBD2. The CDR3 consists of 13 residues. CDR1 is SQVTM and CDR2 is ANQGSEA in the germline V gene. V lost 4 bases and J lost 2; bases outside the gene matches: 4. The CDR3 here is CSVGGGGQETQYF. In nucleotides, the CDR3 is TGCAGCGTTGGTGGGGGGGGACAAGAGACCCAGTACTTC.

This clonotype was found many times. The chain links TRBV20-1 to TRBJ1-5; TRBD1 agrees at 9 bases. Germline trimming cut 5 bases from V and 2 bases from J; bases unmatched to any gene: 7. CDR3 length equals 15 residues. The germline V gene has CDR1 DFQATT and CDR2 SNEGSKA (reference sequence). CDR3 sequence reads: CSALQGALGNQPQHF. The CDR3 DNA is TGCAGTGCTTTACAGGGGGCCCTCGGCAATCAGCCCCAGCATTTT.

This clonotype was seen a handful of times. The chain has TRBV5-1 and TRBJ1-4, with D possibly matching TRBD1 (5 bases). The CDR3 covers 14 residues. The ends were cut back, 4 bases at V and 0 bases at J, with 7 bases in the middle. Germline CDR1 reads SGHRS; CDR2 reads YFSETQ. Here the CDR3 reads CASSGAATNEKLFF. CDR3 DNA sequence: TGCGCCAGCAGCGGGGCAGCAACTAATGAAAAACTGTTTTTT.

This clonotype occurred a few times. CDR3 nucleotide sequence: TGCGCCAGCAGCTCTCACACGGGCACTGAAGCTTTCTTT. Protein product: CASSSHTGTEAFF. This chain joins TRBV5-1 and TRBJ1-1; D ambiguous. Trimming took 3 bases from V and 4 from J, leaving 10 bases between them. Per the germline V gene, CDR1 is SGHRS and CDR2 is YFSETQ. The CDR3 is made up of 13 amino acids.

This clonotype occurred many times. The V and J genes are TRBV12-3 or TRBV12-4 and TRBJ1-3; a weak D match, TRBD1 (6 bases). Trimming removed 8 bases at V and 0 bases at J, with 17 bases between. This CDR3 contains 16 residues. CDR3 region: CASRETGSGSGNTIYF. The CDR3 nucleotides read TGTGCCAGCCGCGAGACAGGCTCCGGCTCTGGAAACACCATATATTTT.

The V and J genes are TRBV3-1 and TRBJ2-5, with TRBD2 matching over 9 bases. V was clipped by 1 base and J by 5 bases; unmatched bases: 11. Germline CDR1 is LGHDT and CDR2 is YNNKEL (reference sequence). The CDR3 length is 17 residues. CDR3 nucleotides: TGTGCCAGCAGCCAAGGGGATAGCGGGGGCCGCCGGGAGACCCAGTACTTC. Translation: CASSQGDSGGRRETQYF.

This chain connects TRBV5-1 to TRBJ1-1; no definite D call. Deletions cut 4 bases from V and 1 base from J, with 20 bases between. The CDR3 runs 17 residues. The germline V gene encodes CDR1 SGHRS and CDR2 YFSETQ. The CDR3: CASSPHGSVIGNTEAFF. CDR3 nucleotides: TGCGCCAGCAGCCCCCACGGCAGCGTAATAGGGAACACTGAAGCTTTCTTT.

This clonotype appeared many times. This chain joins TRBV12-3 or TRBV12-4 and TRBJ2-7, with a tentative D call TRBD1 (5 bases). This CDR3 spans 15 amino acids. V was pared by 6 bases and J by 5 bases, with 20 bases between. The CDR3 bases are TGTGCCAGCAGCCCCTGGCAGGGTGTGAGGAACGAGCAGTACTTC. Translated: CASSPWQGVRNEQYF.

The chain has TRBV20-1 and TRBJ2-7, with D unresolved. Trimming pared 6 bases from V and 5 bases from J, leaving 17 bases between. The CDR3 contains 13 residues. CDR1 is DFQATT and CDR2 is SNEGSKA in the germline V gene (reference sequence). In nucleotides, the CDR3 is TGCAGTGCCAGGCGGAAAGGGAAGGACGAGCAGTACTTC. The encoded protein is CSARRKGKDEQYF.

This clonotype appeared a few times. This chain uses TRBV20-1 with TRBJ2-2, with D hard to call. The CDR3 covers 15 residues. With 6 bases removed from V and 1 base from J, the gap between germline ends came to 15 bases. Germline lookup yields CDR1 DFQATT and CDR2 SNEGSKA (reference sequence). The CDR3 region is CSATVGEGNTGELFF. CDR3 DNA: TGCAGTGCAACCGTAGGTGAAGGGAACACCGGGGAGCTGTTTTTT.

This clonotype turned up a few times. V is TRBV4-2 and J is TRBJ2-1; 7 bases are shared with TRBD1. Germline CDR1 and CDR2: LGHNA and YNFKEQ. The V and J ends lost 2 bases and 4 bases, in that order; junction bases with no gene match: 8. The CDR3 length is 16 residues. CDR3 protein: CASSQTRDSRYNEQFF. As DNA, the CDR3 is TGTGCCAGCAGCCAAACCCGGGACAGCCGTTACAATGAGCAGTTCTTC.

The rearrangement links TRBV6-5 to TRBJ2-2; TRBD2 matches 12 bases. V trimming: 2 bases; J trimming: 1 base; junction bases outside the gene matches: 8. Germline CDR1 MNHEY, CDR2 SVGAGI. CDR3 size: 19 residues. The CDR3 DNA follows: TGTGCCAGCAGTTACAGGGGGCTAGCGGGGGGGATGAACACCGGGGAGCTGTTTTTT. Translating it yields CASSYRGLAGGMNTGELFF.

The chain couples TRBV27 to TRBJ1-5, with no clear D. V was pared by 7 bases and J by 8 bases, with 6 bases between. The CDR3 contains 10 residues. Per germline, CDR1 MNHEY and CDR2 SMNVEV (reference sequence). The CDR3 protein is CASTDKPQHF. The CDR3 nucleotides read TGTGCCAGCACTGATAAGCCCCAGCATTTT.